Listed below are T cell receptor beta chains from one sample, sequenced in a study of blood T cells in healthy people across ages. One entry per CDR3 protein results from TCRdb running MiXCR on the 5' RACE reads. The data contain roughly 800,000 distinct CDR3 sequences, roughly 64% of them seen just once; the ten biggest clones take up around 20%. The sequenced sample was blood. Receptors were obtained from a young man in good health. Both conserved end residues are part of each CDR3. A D gene is named only where the DNA matches it firmly. Clone sizes are given selectively: once, few, many, or a class where the clone is expanded.

d_call | clone_size | j_call | v_call | cdr3_aa | cdr3_nt
- | - | TRBJ2-3 | TRBV4-3 | CASSQDSWTVVADTQYF | TGCGCCAGCAGCCAAGATAGTTGGACAGTGGTCGCAGATACGCAGTATTTT
- | few | TRBJ2-1 | TRBV20-1 | CSARKLDSLYNEQFF | TGCAGTGCTAGAAAGCTGGACTCCCTGTACAATGAGCAGTTCTTC
- | - | TRBJ2-5 | TRBV6-1 | CASGGRVIQETQYF | TGTGCCAGCGGGGGTAGGGTTATTCAAGAGACCCAGTACTTC
- | few | TRBJ2-3 | TRBV12-3/TRBV12-4 | CASSVHADPTQYF | TGTGCCAGCAGTGTTCACGCGGATCCTACGCAGTATTTT
- | - | TRBJ2-2 | TRBV7-2 | CASSLSIGLYTGELFF | TGTGCCAGCAGCTTAAGTATTGGGCTCTACACCGGGGAGCTGTTTTTT
- | few | TRBJ2-1 | TRBV9 | CASSRFSVSYNEQFF | TGTGCCAGCAGCAGATTTAGTGTTTCCTACAATGAGCAGTTCTTC
TRBD2 | - | TRBJ2-7 | TRBV7-2 | CASSKKTSGPYEQYF | TGTGCCAGCAGCAAAAAGACTAGCGGGCCCTACGAGCAGTACTTC
- | - | TRBJ1-2 | TRBV7-9 | CASSAGPNNYGYTF | TGTGCCAGCAGCGCTGGACCGAACAACTATGGCTACACCTTC
- | - | TRBJ1-4 | TRBV29-1 | CSVSSTNEKLFF | TGCAGCGTGTCATCAACTAATGAAAAACTGTTTTTT
- | few | TRBJ1-5 | TRBV20-1 | CSARDSGQSNQPQHF | TGCAGTGCTAGAGATTCGGGCCAGAGCAATCAGCCCCAGCATTTT
- | - | TRBJ1-5 | TRBV27 | CASADLGEDQPQHF | TGTGCCAGCGCCGATTTGGGGGAGGATCAGCCCCAGCATTTT
- | - | TRBJ2-3 | TRBV20-1 | CRAVVVTDTQYF | TGCAGGGCGGTCGTGGTCACAGATACGCAGTATTTT
- | - | TRBJ2-3 | TRBV3-1 | CASSQTGVTDTQYF | TGTGCCAGCAGCCAGACTGGGGTGACAGATACGCAGTATTTT
- | - | TRBJ2-3 | TRBV5-1 | CASSQRILADTQYF | TGCGCCAGCAGCCAAAGAATTCTAGCGGATACGCAGTATTTT
TRBD1 | - | TRBJ2-7 | TRBV20-1 | CSASSSWWDSEQYF | TGCAGTGCTAGCTCCAGCTGGTGGGACAGCGAGCAGTACTTC
- | - | TRBJ2-1 | TRBV29-1 | CSVEWIYNEQFF | TGCAGCGTTGAATGGATTTACAATGAGCAGTTCTTC
- | - | TRBJ2-7 | TRBV7-9 | CASSLLGGAEQYF | TGTGCCAGCAGCCTGCTGGGGGGGGCTGAGCAGTACTTC
- | many | TRBJ2-7 | TRBV7-2 | CASSLVGESNYEQYF | TGTGCCAGCAGCTTAGTGGGAGAGTCCAACTACGAGCAGTACTTC
- | - | TRBJ1-2 | TRBV20-1 | CSASPDHGYTF | TGCAGTGCTAGTCCGGATCATGGCTACACCTTC
TRBD2 | - | TRBJ2-1 | TRBV19 | CASSMAGTSGSNEQFF | TGTGCCAGTAGTATGGCCGGGACTAGCGGATCCAATGAGCAGTTCTTC
- | - | TRBJ1-2 | TRBV7-8 | CASSPGGSRYGYTF | TGTGCCAGCTCACCGGGGGGCAGCAGATATGGCTACACCTTC
- | - | TRBJ2-7 | TRBV20-1 | CSARVGGAGSEQYF | TGCAGTGCTAGAGTAGGAGGGGCGGGGTCAGAGCAGTACTTC
- | - | TRBJ2-4 | TRBV2 | CASRRDGKNIQYF | TGTGCCAGCAGGCGGGACGGGAAAAACATTCAGTACTTC
- | - | TRBJ2-1 | TRBV7-9 | CASSLDMSLEQFF | TGTGCCAGCAGCCTAGACATGAGCCTCGAGCAGTTCTTC
- | - | TRBJ1-2 | TRBV30 | CAADRNDGYTF | TGTGCCGCCGACAGGAATGATGGCTACACCTTC
- | few | TRBJ2-7 | TRBV4-3 | CASSQGRGSYEQYF | TGCGCCAGCAGCCAGGGGAGAGGGTCCTACGAGCAGTACTTC
TRBD2 | - | TRBJ2-7 | TRBV9 | CASTVLAGVGYSYEQYF | TGTGCCAGCACCGTACTAGCGGGAGTGGGATATTCCTACGAGCAGTACTTC
- | - | TRBJ1-1 | TRBV7-2 | CASSLFSGENTEAFF | TGTGCCAGCAGCTTATTCAGCGGGGAGAACACTGAAGCTTTCTTT
TRBD1 | - | TRBJ2-5 | TRBV7-2 | CASSLIQGETQYF | TGTGCCAGCAGCTTAATACAGGGGGAGACCCAGTACTTC
- | - | TRBJ1-1 | TRBV27 | CATWRGSMNTEAFF | TGTGCCACCTGGAGGGGTTCCATGAACACTGAAGCTTTCTTT
- | - | TRBJ2-3 | TRBV4-2 | CASSGDGVEHTDTQYF | TGTGCCAGCAGCGGAGACGGGGTGGAACACACAGATACGCAGTATTTT
- | - | TRBJ1-1 | TRBV12-3/TRBV12-4 | CASGGVTGTEAFF | TGTGCCAGCGGGGGCGTTACGGGAACTGAAGCTTTCTTT
TRBD2 | - | TRBJ2-1 | TRBV7-2 | CASSLDQPGLAGYEQFF | TGTGCCAGCAGCTTAGACCAACCGGGACTAGCGGGATACGAGCAGTTCTTC
TRBD2 | - | TRBJ2-7 | TRBV7-2 | CASSVSGNPYEQYF | TGTGCCAGCAGCGTCAGCGGGAACCCCTACGAGCAGTACTTC
TRBD1 | - | TRBJ1-2 | TRBV7-2 | CASSSTTGPRGYTF | TGTGCCAGCAGCTCCACGACAGGGCCGCGGGGCTACACCTTC
- | - | TRBJ1-4 | TRBV5-1 | CASSPTPREAEKLFF | TGCGCCAGCAGCCCGACCCCAAGGGAGGCGGAAAAACTGTTTTTT
- | few | TRBJ2-3 | TRBV4-3 | CASSQDVSTDTQYF | TGCGCCAGCAGCCAAGACGTAAGCACAGATACGCAGTATTTT
TRBD1 | - | TRBJ1-2 | TRBV12-3/TRBV12-4 | CASSFRQGGGYTF | TGTGCCAGCAGTTTCCGACAGGGTGGAGGCTACACCTTC
TRBD2 | - | TRBJ2-2 | TRBV20-1 | CSAPGTSGSSFPGELFF | TGCAGTGCCCCCGGGACTAGCGGGAGTTCTTTTCCTGGGGAGCTGTTTTTT
TRBD2 | few | TRBJ2-1 | TRBV11-1 | CASSLRLLAAYNEQFF | TGTGCCAGCAGCTTAAGACTACTAGCGGCTTACAATGAGCAGTTCTTC
- | - | TRBJ2-3 | TRBV6-5 | CASSPLRGTDTQYF | TGTGCCAGCAGTCCCCTTAGAGGCACAGATACGCAGTATTTT
- | - | TRBJ1-5 | TRBV27 | CASGPTNQPQHF | TGTGCCAGCGGCCCGACTAATCAGCCCCAGCATTTT
- | few | TRBJ1-5 | TRBV7-2 | CASSLSPRGGPQHF | TGTGCCAGCAGCTTATCTCCGCGGGGTGGCCCCCAGCATTTT
- | many | TRBJ2-5 | TRBV20-1 | CSAMEGEETQYF | TGCAGTGCGATGGAAGGAGAAGAGACCCAGTACTTC
TRBD2 | - | TRBJ2-7 | TRBV20-1 | CSAKRLAGGTYEQYF | TGCAGTGCTAAAAGACTAGCGGGAGGAACCTACGAGCAGTACTTC
TRBD1 | - | TRBJ1-5 | TRBV7-2 | CASSLGIQGNQPQHF | TGTGCCAGCAGCTTGGGGATACAGGGGAATCAGCCCCAGCATTTT
- | - | TRBJ2-7 | TRBV7-9 | CASSLAGEAYEQYF | TGTGCCAGCAGCTTAGCAGGGGAAGCCTACGAGCAGTACTTC
TRBD2 | few | TRBJ2-1 | TRBV6-1 | CASSETSGFYNEQFF | TGTGCCAGCAGTGAAACTAGCGGATTCTACAATGAGCAGTTCTTC
- | few | TRBJ2-3 | TRBV12-3/TRBV12-4 | CASSFSSRAGNTQYF | TGTGCCAGCAGTTTCTCTTCGCGGGCTGGTAATACGCAGTATTTT